The 26 T cell receptor beta chains reported below all come from one sample, sequenced in a study of blood T cell repertoires in COVID-19 (dated by TCRdb to 2018 to 2020). Preparation of the library involved the immunoSEQ multiplex PCR assay. TCRdb limited this immuneACCESS table to in-frame rearrangements with V and J called. A share of clones is missing; checked studies link under half to unresolved V genes, and the rest is unexplained. Counted in this sample were approximately 60,000 clones; roughly 80% of them appeared once. The ten biggest clones cover 14% of the sample. Material for sequencing was peripheral blood. These receptors were taken from a man aged 60 to 75 with COVID-19, enrolled during active disease.

This clone was counted only a few times. The genes are TRBV5-1 and TRBJ2-3; D may be TRBD2 (5 bases). The germline gives CDR1 SGHRS, CDR2 YFSETQ. Trimming removed 7 bases at V and 4 bases at J, with 16 bases between. This CDR3 is built from 14 residues. DNA for the CDR3: TGCGCCAGCTCCCGGGAACGCGCATCAGATACGCAGTATTTT. This translates into CASSRERASDTQYF.

This clone came up once. The CDR3 region is CASSIRTGRNTDTQYF. The DNA for the CDR3 is TGTGCCAGTAGTATACGGACAGGGAGGAACACAGATACGCAGTATTTT. The rearrangement links TRBV19 to TRBJ2-3, with 8 bases identical to TRBD1. Trimming at V came to 2 bases and at J to 2 bases, leaving 6 bases not matched to a gene. The CDR3 loop spans 16 amino acids. The germline gives CDR1 LNHDA, CDR2 SQIVND (reference sequence).

This sequence joins TRBV19 and TRBJ2-7; weak D call: TRBD2 (5 bases). V dropped 5 bases and J dropped 3 bases, with 14 bases sitting between them. Looked up from germline, CDR1 is LNHDA and CDR2 is SQIVND (reference sequence). The CDR3 consists of 14 residues. This CDR3 reads CASSPKLGIYEQYF. The CDR3 nucleotides are TGTGCCAGTAGTCCGAAACTAGGGATCTACGAGCAGTACTTC.

V and J are TRBV14 and TRBJ1-2; possibly TRBD1 for D (6 bases). This CDR3 contains 12 residues. V lost 4 bases to trimming and J lost 4 bases, with 7 bases between them. Germline CDR1 and CDR2: SGHDN and FVKESK. The CDR3 bases are TGTGCCAGCAGCCCAGGGGTCTATGGCTACACCTTC. Encoded protein: CASSPGVYGYTF.

A note on this clone: The same CDR3 also results from other DNA sequences found in this sample. V and J are TRBV6-5 and TRBJ1-1; tentatively, D is TRBD1 (6 bases). Germline values: CDR1 MNHEY, CDR2 SVGAGI. CDR3 length equals 14 residues. V lost 0 bases to trimming and J lost 5 bases, with 10 bases between them. CDR3 DNA: TGTGCCAGCAGTTACTCGACAGGCTGGACTGAAGCTTTCTTT. The encoded protein is CASSYSTGWTEAFF.

This chain uses TRBV19 with TRBJ2-4; D unclear. CDR1 LNHDA and CDR2 SQIVND come from the germline V gene (reference sequence). The length of the CDR3 is 12 residues. V dropped 3 bases and J dropped 6 bases, with 6 bases sitting between them. In DNA form, the CDR3 reads TGTGCCAGTAGTATCCCGGGAAACATTCAGTACTTC. It encodes CASSIPGNIQYF.

This clone was detected only a few times. J is TRBJ2-5 and V is TRBV11-2, with D possibly being TRBD2 (6 bases). Trimming pared 4 bases from V and 5 bases from J, leaving 14 bases between. CDR1 is SGHAT, CDR2 FQNNGV, per germline. The CDR3 extends over 14 amino acids. For the CDR3, the DNA is TGTGCCAGCAGCTCTAATGGGGGACTCGAGACCCAGTACTTC. Translated: CASSSNGGLETQYF.

The genes are TRBV10-1 and TRBJ1-4, with a tentative D call TRBD1 (6 bases). This CDR3 is built from 16 residues. V lost 6 bases to trimming and J lost 6 bases, with 20 bases between them. The V gene's germline CDR1 is WNHNN and CDR2 SYGVQD (reference sequence). The CDR3 here is CASRPPAGAAYEKLFF. For the CDR3, the DNA is TGCGCCAGCAGACCACCGGCAGGGGCTGCTTATGAAAAACTGTTTTTT.

CDR3 residues: CASVLGESSYNEQFF. As DNA, the CDR3 is TGTGCCAGCGTGCTCGGGGAGTCTTCCTACAATGAGCAGTTCTTC. The V call is TRBV6-5, the J call TRBJ2-1; D may be TRBD2 (5 bases). The CDR3 contains 15 residues. Looked up from germline, CDR1 is MNHEY and CDR2 is SVGAGI. The V end was cut by 8 bases, the J end by 1 base, with 15 bases between.

The rearrangement links TRBV5-1 to TRBJ1-6; TRBD1 agrees at 8 bases. The junction had 5 bases not matched to a gene; V was cut back by 0 bases and J by 9 bases. Germline loops: CDR1 SGHRS, CDR2 YFSETQ. This CDR3 is 15 amino acids long. The CDR3 nucleotides are TGCGCCAGCAGCTTGGCAGGGGGCGACGGTTCACCCCTCCACTTT. Protein product: CASSLAGGDGSPLHF. The full variable domain, rest sourced from reference TRBV5-1 and TRBJ1-6, is KAGVTQTPRYLIKTRGQQVTLSCSPISGHRSVSWYQQTPGQGLQFLFEYFSETQRNKGNFPGRFSGRQFSNSRSEMNVSTLELGDSALYLCASSLAGGDGSPLHFGNGTRLTVT.

The chain employs TRBV6-5 and TRBJ2-7, with D perhaps matching TRBD2 (5 bases). The CDR3 is 16 residues long. V was cut by 0 bases and J by 5 bases, with 17 bases left in between. Germline values: CDR1 MNHEY, CDR2 SVGAGI. CDR3 bases: TGTGCCAGCAGTTACTCGATGCGAGGGAATAGGGACGAGCAGTACTTC. It translates to CASSYSMRGNRDEQYF.

V is TRBV10-3 and J is TRBJ2-6; TRBD1 aligns across 7 bases. The junction had 7 bases not matched to a gene; V was cut back by 8 bases and J by 0 bases. CDR1 ENHRY and CDR2 SYGVKD come from the germline V gene. There are 16 residues in the CDR3. CDR3 DNA sequence: TGTGCCATCGGGGGACAGCGGTACTCTGGGGCCAACGTCCTGACTTTC. Protein sequence: CAIGGQRYSGANVLTF.

This sequence joins TRBV5-1 and TRBJ1-2; TRBD1 matches 7 bases. CDR1 is SGHRS, CDR2 YFSETQ, per germline. The CDR3 is 16 residues long. V gave up 3 bases and J gave up 8 bases; unmatched junction bases: 16. CDR3 nucleotides: TGCGCCAGCAGCTCCGGATGGACAGGTTCCGATTTAGGCTACACCTTC. Translated: CASSSGWTGSDLGYTF.

The chain recombines TRBV5-5 with TRBJ2-7, with no clear D. Per germline, CDR1 SGHKS and CDR2 YYEKEE (reference sequence). Trimming left V 2 bases short and J 9 bases short, with 12 bases between. The CDR3 totals 12 residues. The CDR3 sequence is CASSLEPGSQYF. The CDR3 nucleotides read TGTGCCAGCAGCTTAGAGCCAGGATCGCAGTACTTC.

This chain links TRBV5-1 with TRBJ2-3, with 14 positions matching TRBD2. There are 17 residues in the CDR3. V dropped 4 bases and J dropped 2; count of bases not matched to a gene: 6. Germline V lookup: CDR1 SGHRS, CDR2 YFSETQ. CDR3 region: CASSRGLAGGATDTQYF. The DNA for the CDR3 is TGCGCCAGCAGCCGCGGACTAGCGGGAGGAGCCACAGATACGCAGTATTTT.

CDR3: CASSLQGSYEQYF. CDR3 bases: TGCGCCAGCAGCTTGCAGGGGTCCTACGAGCAGTACTTC. J is TRBJ2-7 and V is TRBV5-1, with a tentative D call TRBD1 (6 bases). This CDR3 region has 13 residues. Germline V CDR1 and CDR2: SGHRS, YFSETQ. V was trimmed by 1 base and J by 1 base, leaving 6 bases between them.

This rearrangement joins TRBV15 to TRBJ2-7; D not certain. Germline assignment: CDR1 LNHNV and CDR2 YYDKDF (reference sequence). The V end lost 0 bases, the J end lost 3 bases, and 18 bases lay between the germline ends. CDR3 length equals 17 residues. This CDR3 reads CATSRDPLRGRSYEQYF. The CDR3 nucleotides read TGTGCCACCAGCAGAGACCCCCTTAGAGGCAGAAGCTACGAGCAGTACTTC.

The V call is TRBV5-1, the J call TRBJ2-7; a possible D gene is TRBD1 (5 bases). Per germline, CDR1 SGHRS and CDR2 YFSETQ. This CDR3 has 14 residues. Trimming cost V 0 bases and J 0 bases, with 7 bases left between them. The CDR3 loop reads CASSLEGASYEQYF. CDR3 sequence (DNA): TGCGCCAGCAGCTTGGAAGGGGCCTCCTACGAGCAGTACTTC.

CDR3 nucleotides: TGTGCCAGCAGTTTCACGGGAGCAAGGGGCTACACCTTC. This sequence encodes CASSFTGARGYTF. The genes are TRBV12-3 or TRBV12-4 and TRBJ1-2; D remains unclear. V was trimmed by 3 bases and J by 8 bases, leaving 13 bases between them. The length of the CDR3 is 13 residues.

The chain carries TRBV3-1 (or the pseudogene TRBV3-2) and TRBJ2-3, with D perhaps TRBD2 (6 bases). V was trimmed by 1 base and J by 5 bases, leaving 13 bases between them. Germline V CDR1 and CDR2: LGHDT, YNNKEL (reference sequence). CDR3 length: 15 residues. The chain's CDR3 is CASSQGLDDLDTQYF. The CDR3 coding sequence is TGTGCCAGCAGCCAAGGACTAGACGATTTAGATACGCAGTATTTT.

This chain joins TRBV6-1 and TRBJ2-3; D may be TRBD1 (6 bases). The CDR3 has 16 residues. CDR1 is MNHNS and CDR2 is SASEGT in the germline V gene. The ends were cut back, 4 bases at V and 3 bases at J, with 17 bases in the middle. CDR3 nucleotides: TGTGCCAGCAGTGGAACAGGGTCCCGGACTACAGATACGCAGTATTTT. As protein: CASSGTGSRTTDTQYF.

The chain links TRBV25-1 to TRBJ2-3; the match to TRBD1 covers 8 bases. CDR3 size: 13 residues. V shed 6 bases, J shed 2 bases, and the junction held 1 base outside the gene matches. Per germline, CDR1 MGHDK and CDR2 SYGVNS. The CDR3 region has the DNA TGTGCCAGCAGGGACAGGGTCACAGATACGCAGTATTTT. This translates into CASRDRVTDTQYF.

The chain has TRBV6-5 and TRBJ1-2; possible D gene TRBD1, 6 bases. The CDR3 has 16 amino acids. Trimming took off 2 bases at V and 0 bases at J, with 13 bases between the two ends. CDR1 MNHEY and CDR2 SVGAGI come from the germline V gene. For the CDR3, the DNA is TGTGCCAGCAGTTACACCCCTCACAGGGCTAACTATGGCTACACCTTC. Translation gives CASSYTPHRANYGYTF.

Here the CDR3 DNA reads TGCGCCAGCAGCGAGCTAATTGGTAACTATGGCTACACCTTC. Its protein product is CASSELIGNYGYTF. The chain joins TRBV5-1 to TRBJ1-2; D gene ambiguous. V lost 4 bases and J lost 1, with 11 bases in between. Germline CDR1 and CDR2: SGHRS and YFSETQ. The CDR3 is 14 amino acids.

This clone was recorded once. The CDR3 sequence is CSCLLVGANQETQYF. The DNA of the CDR3 is TGCAGCTGCCTACTCGTGGGGGCCAACCAAGAGACCCAGTACTTC. The chain combines TRBV29-1 with TRBJ2-5, with TRBD1 as a possible D gene (6 bases). Trimming stripped 8 bases from V and 0 bases from J, with 19 bases between. Per germline, CDR1 SQVTM and CDR2 ANQGSEA. The CDR3 extends over 15 amino acids.

The chain joins TRBV29-1 to TRBJ2-7, with D maybe TRBD2 (7 bases). Germline V gene sequence: CDR1 SQVTM, CDR2 ANQGSEA. CDR3 length: 14 amino acids. V was trimmed by 6 bases and J by 0 bases, leaving 15 bases between them. The CDR3 DNA reads TGCAGCGTAGGGCGGGGGACAAGCTCCTACGAGCAGTACTTC. Translation: CSVGRGTSSYEQYF.